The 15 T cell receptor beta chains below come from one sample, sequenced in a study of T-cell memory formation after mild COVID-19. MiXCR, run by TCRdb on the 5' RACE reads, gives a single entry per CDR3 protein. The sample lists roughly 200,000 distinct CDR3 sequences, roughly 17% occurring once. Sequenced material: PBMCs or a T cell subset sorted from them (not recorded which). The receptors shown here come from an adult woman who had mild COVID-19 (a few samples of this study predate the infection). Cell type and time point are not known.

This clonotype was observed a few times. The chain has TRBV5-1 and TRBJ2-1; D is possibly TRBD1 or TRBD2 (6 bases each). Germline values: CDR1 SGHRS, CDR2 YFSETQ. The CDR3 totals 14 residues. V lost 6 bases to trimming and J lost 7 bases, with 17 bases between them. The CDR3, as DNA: TGCGCCAGCACCCAAAGGGTAGGGGGGAATGAGCAGTTCTTC. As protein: CASTQRVGGNEQFF.

CDR3 sequence: CASRIGTARTDTQYF. The CDR3 coding sequence is TGTGCCAGCCGCATTGGGACGGCTCGGACAGATACGCAGTATTTT. V usage is TRBV11-2 and J usage is TRBJ2-3, with D perhaps TRBD1 or TRBD2 (5 bases each). V was clipped by 8 bases and J by 3 bases, with 18 bases between them. CDR1 SGHAT and CDR2 FQNNGV come from the germline V gene. CDR3 size: 15 residues.

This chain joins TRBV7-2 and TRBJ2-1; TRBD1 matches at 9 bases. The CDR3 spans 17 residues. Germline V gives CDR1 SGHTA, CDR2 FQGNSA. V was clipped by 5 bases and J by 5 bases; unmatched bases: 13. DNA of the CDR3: TGTGCCAGCAGCCTTCATGGAGCGGGACAGGGTAACAATGAGCAGTTCTTC. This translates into CASSLHGAGQGNNEQFF.

The DNA of the CDR3 is TGTGCCACCTACCGGGGGGGTGAGCAGTTCTTC. As protein: CATYRGGEQFF. The chain recombines TRBV6-6 with TRBJ2-1; 8 positions match TRBD2. The CDR3 has 11 amino acids. V lost 10 bases to trimming and J lost 9 bases; unmatched junction nucleotides: 5. Germline V gene sequence: CDR1 MNHNY, CDR2 SVGAGI (reference sequence).

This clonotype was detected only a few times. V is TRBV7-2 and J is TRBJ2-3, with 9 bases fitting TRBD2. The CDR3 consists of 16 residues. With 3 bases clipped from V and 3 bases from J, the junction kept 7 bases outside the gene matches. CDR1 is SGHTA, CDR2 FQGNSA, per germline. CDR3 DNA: TGTGCCAGCAGCTTGGCCCTTAGCGGGGGTACAGATACGCAGTATTTT. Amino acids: CASSLALSGGTDTQYF. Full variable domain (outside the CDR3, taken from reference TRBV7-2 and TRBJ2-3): GAGVSQSPSNKVTEKGKDVELRCDPISGHTALYWYRQSLGQGLEFLIYFQGNSAPDKSGLPSDRFSAERTGGSVSTLTIQRTQQEDSAVYLCASSLALSGGTDTQYFGPGTRLTVL.

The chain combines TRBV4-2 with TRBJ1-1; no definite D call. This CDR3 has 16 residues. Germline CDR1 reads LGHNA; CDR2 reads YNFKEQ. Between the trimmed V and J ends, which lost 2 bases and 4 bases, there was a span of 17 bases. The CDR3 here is CASSQMALSGVTEAFF. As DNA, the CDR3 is TGTGCCAGCAGCCAAATGGCCTTAAGTGGGGTCACTGAAGCTTTCTTT.

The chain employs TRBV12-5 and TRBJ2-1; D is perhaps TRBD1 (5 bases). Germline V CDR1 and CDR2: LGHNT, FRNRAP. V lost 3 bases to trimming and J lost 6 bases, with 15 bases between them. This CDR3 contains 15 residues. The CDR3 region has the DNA TGTGCTAGTGGTTTCCCGAAGGGCAGGGCCAATGAGCAGTTCTTC. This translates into CASGFPKGRANEQFF.

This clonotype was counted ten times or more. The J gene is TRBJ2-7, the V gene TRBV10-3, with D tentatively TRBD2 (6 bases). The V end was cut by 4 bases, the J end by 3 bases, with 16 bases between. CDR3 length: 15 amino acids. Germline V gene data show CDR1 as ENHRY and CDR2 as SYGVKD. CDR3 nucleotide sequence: TGTGCCATCAGTGGAACGGATGGGAGGAACTACGAGCAGTACTTC. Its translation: CAISGTDGRNYEQYF.

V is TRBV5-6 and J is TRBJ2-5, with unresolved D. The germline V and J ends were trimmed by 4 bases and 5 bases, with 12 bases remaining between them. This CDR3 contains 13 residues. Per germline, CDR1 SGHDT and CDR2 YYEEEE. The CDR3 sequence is CASSRSFRETQYF. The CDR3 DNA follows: TGTGCCAGCAGCAGGAGCTTTCGGGAGACCCAGTACTTC.

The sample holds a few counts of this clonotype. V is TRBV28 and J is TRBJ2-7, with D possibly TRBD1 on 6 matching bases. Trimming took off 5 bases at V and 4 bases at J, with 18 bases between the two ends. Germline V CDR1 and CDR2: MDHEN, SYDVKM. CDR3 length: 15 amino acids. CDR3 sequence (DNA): TGTGCCAGCAGTACCGGACAGCCCAATCTTTACGAGCAGTACTTC. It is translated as CASSTGQPNLYEQYF.

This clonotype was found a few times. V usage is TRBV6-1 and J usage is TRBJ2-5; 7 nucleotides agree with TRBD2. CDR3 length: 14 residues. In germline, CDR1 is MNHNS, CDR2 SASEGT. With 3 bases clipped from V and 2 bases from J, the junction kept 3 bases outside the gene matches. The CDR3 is CASSDSGLQETQYF. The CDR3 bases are TGTGCCAGCAGTGATAGCGGGTTACAAGAGACCCAGTACTTC.

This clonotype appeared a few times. CDR3 nucleotides: TGCGCCAGCAGCTTGAAGGATAGCTCCTACGAGCAGTACTTC. Amino acids: CASSLKDSSYEQYF. The rearrangement links TRBV5-1 to TRBJ2-7; no firm D call. V was pared by 1 base and J by 0 bases, with 8 bases between. The CDR3 totals 14 residues. Germline V gene data show CDR1 as SGHRS and CDR2 as YFSETQ. The variable domain in full, completed from reference TRBV5-1 and TRBJ2-7, reads KAGVTQTPRYLIKTRGQQVTLSCSPISGHRSVSWYQQTPGQGLQFLFEYFSETQRNKGNFPGRFSGRQFSNSRSEMNVSTLELGDSALYLCASSLKDSSYEQYFGPGTRLTVT.

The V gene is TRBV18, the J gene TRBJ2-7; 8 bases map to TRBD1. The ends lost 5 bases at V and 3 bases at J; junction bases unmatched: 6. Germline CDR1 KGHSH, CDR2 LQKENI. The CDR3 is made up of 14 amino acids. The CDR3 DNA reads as TGTGCCAGCTCATTCCGACAGGGGATCTACGAGCAGTACTTC. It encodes CASSFRQGIYEQYF.

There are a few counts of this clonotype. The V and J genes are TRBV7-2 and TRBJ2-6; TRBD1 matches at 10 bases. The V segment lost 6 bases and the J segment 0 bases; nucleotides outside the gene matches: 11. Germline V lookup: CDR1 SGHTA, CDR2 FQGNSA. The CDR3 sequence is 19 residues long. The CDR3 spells CASRERSGTGDSGANVLTF. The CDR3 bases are TGTGCCAGCAGGGAGAGATCCGGGACAGGGGACTCTGGGGCCAACGTCCTGACTTTC. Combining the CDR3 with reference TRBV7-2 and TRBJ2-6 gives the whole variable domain GAGVSQSPSNKVTEKGKDVELRCDPISGHTALYWYRQSLGQGLEFLIYFQGNSAPDKSGLPSDRFSAERTGGSVSTLTIQRTQQEDSAVYLCASRERSGTGDSGANVLTFGAGSRLTVL.

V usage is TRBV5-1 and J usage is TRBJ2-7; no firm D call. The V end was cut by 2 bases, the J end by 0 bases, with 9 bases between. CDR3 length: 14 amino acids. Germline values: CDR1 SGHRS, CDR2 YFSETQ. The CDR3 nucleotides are TGCGCCAGCAGCTTATCCCACAGCTCCTACGAGCAGTACTTC. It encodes CASSLSHSSYEQYF. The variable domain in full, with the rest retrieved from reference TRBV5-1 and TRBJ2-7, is KAGVTQTPRYLIKTRGQQVTLSCSPISGHRSVSWYQQTPGQGLQFLFEYFSETQRNKGNFPGRFSGRQFSNSRSEMNVSTLELGDSALYLCASSLSHSSYEQYFGPGTRLTVT.